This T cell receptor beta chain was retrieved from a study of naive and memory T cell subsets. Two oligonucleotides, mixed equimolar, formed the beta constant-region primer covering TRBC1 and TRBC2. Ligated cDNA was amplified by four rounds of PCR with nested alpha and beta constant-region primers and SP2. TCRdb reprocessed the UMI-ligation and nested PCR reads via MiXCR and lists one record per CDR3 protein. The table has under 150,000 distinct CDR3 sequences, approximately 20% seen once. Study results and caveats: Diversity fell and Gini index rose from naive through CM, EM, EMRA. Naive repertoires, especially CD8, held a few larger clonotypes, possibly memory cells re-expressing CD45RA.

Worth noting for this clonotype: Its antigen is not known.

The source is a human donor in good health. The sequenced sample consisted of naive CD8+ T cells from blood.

The CDR3 DNA follows: TGCGCCAGCAGCCAGGAGGGGGACAGTTCTAATCAGCCCCAGCATTTT. Its translation is CASSQEGDSSNQPQHF. This chain connects TRBV4-1 to TRBJ1-5; 7 bases fit TRBD1. There are 16 residues in the CDR3. The germline gives CDR1 MGHRA, CDR2 YSYEKL. After removal of 3 bases from V and 4 bases from J, the junction contained 9 bases not matched to a gene.